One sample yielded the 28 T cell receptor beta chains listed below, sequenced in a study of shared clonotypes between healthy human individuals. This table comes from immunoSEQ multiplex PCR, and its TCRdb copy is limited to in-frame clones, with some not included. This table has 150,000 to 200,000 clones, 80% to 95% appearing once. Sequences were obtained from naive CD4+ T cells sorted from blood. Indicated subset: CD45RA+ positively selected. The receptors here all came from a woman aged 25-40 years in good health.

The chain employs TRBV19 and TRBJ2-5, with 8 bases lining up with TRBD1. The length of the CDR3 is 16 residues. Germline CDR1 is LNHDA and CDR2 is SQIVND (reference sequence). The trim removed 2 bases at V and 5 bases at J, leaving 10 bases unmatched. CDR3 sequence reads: CASSIRAGGARETQYF. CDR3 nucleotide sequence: TGTGCCAGTAGTATAAGGGCAGGGGGCGCGAGGGAGACCCAGTACTTC.

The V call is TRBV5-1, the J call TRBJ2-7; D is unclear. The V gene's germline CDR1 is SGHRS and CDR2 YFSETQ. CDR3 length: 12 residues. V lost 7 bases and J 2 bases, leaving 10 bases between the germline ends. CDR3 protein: CASSDGTYEQYF. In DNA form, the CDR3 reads TGCGCCAGCTCAGATGGGACCTACGAGCAGTACTTC.

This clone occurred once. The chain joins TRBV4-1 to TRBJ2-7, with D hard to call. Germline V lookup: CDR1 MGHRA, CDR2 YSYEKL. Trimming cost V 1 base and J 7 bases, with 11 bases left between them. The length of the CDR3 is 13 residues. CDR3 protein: CASSQVNGREQYF. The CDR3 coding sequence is TGCGCCAGCAGCCAAGTGAATGGAAGGGAGCAGTACTTC.

In DNA form, the CDR3 reads TGTGCCAGCAGTTTGGGCAGGGGGCTTGAAAAACTGTTTTTT. This encodes CASSLGRGLEKLFF. The genes are TRBV6-5 and TRBJ1-4; 8 bases agree with TRBD1. This CDR3 comprises 14 residues. The trim removed 4 bases at V and 7 bases at J, leaving 5 bases unmatched. Germline values: CDR1 MNHEY, CDR2 SVGAGI.

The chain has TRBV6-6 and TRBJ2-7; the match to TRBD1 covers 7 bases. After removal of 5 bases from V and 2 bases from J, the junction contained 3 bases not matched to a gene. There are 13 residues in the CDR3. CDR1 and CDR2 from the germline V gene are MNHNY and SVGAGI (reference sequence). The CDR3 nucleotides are TGTGCCAGCAGTACAGGGACAGCCTACGAGCAGTACTTC. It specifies CASSTGTAYEQYF.

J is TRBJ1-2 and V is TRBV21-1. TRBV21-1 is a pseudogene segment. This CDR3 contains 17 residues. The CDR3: CASSKERGARGSSGYTF. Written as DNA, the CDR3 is TGTGCCAGCAGCAAAGAAAGGGGGGCTCGGGGCTCATCTGGCTACACCTTC.

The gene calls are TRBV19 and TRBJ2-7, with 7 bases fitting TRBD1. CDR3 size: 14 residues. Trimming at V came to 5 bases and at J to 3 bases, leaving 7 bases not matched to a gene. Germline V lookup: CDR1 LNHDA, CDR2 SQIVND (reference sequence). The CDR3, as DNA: TGTGCCAGTAGTCCCTTCGACAGGGACTACGAGCAGTACTTC. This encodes CASSPFDRDYEQYF.

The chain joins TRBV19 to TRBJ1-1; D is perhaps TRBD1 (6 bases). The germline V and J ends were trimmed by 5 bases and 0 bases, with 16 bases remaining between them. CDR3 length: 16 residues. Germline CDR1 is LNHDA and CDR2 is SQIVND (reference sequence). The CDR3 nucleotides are TGTGCCAGTAGTGCCTACAGGGTAGGGATGAACACTGAAGCTTTCTTT. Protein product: CASSAYRVGMNTEAFF.

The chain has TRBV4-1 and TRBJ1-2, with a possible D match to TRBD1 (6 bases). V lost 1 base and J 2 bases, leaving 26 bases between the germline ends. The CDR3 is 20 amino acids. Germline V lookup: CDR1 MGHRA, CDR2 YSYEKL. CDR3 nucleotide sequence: TGCGCCAGCAGCCAAGTAGTCCCCCGCCCTCCCGGGACACAAAACTATGGCTACACCTTC. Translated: CASSQVVPRPPGTQNYGYTF.

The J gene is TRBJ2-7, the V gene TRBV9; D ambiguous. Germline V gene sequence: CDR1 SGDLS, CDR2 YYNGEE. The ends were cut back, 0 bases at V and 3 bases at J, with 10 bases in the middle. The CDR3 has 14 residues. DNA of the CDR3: TGTGCCAGCAGCGTAGGTAATAGAGACTACGAGCAGTACTTC. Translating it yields CASSVGNRDYEQYF. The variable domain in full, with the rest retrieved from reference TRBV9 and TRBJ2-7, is DSGVTQTPKHLITATGQRVTLRCSPRSGDLSVYWYQQSLDQGLQFLIQYYNGEERAKGNILERFSAQQFPDLHSELNLSSLELGDSALYFCASSVGNRDYEQYFGPGTRLTVT.

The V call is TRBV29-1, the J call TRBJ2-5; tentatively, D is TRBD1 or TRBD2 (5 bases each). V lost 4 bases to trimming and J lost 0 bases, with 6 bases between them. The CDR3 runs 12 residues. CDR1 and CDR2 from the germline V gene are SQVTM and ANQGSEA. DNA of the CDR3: TGCAGCGTTGGAGGGGACCAAGAGACCCAGTACTTC. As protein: CSVGGDQETQYF.

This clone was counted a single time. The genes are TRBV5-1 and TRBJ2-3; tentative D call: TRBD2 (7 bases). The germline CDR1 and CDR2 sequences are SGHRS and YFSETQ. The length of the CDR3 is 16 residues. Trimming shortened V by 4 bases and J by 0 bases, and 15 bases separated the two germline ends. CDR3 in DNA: TGCGCCAGCAGCCCGGGGGCTAGCGGAAGCACAGATACGCAGTATTTT. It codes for CASSPGASGSTDTQYF.

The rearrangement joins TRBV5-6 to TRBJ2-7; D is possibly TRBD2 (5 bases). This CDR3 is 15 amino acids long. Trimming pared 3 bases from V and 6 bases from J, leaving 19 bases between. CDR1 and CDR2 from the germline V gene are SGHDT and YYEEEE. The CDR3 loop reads CASSSPQTREVEQYF. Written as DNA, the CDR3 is TGTGCCAGCAGCTCGCCCCAAACACGGGAAGTCGAGCAGTACTTC.

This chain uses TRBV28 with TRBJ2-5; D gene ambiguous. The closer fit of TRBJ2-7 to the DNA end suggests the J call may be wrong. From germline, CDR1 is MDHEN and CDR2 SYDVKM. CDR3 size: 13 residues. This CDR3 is CASRKTSSYEQYF. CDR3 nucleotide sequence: TGTGCCAGCAGGAAGACCAGCTCCTACGAGCAGTACTTC.

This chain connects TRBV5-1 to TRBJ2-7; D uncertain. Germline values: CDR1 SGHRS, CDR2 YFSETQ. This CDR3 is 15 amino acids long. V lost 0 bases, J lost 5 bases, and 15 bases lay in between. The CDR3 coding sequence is TGCGCCAGCAGCTTGGTGGCCACCCAAACCCACGAGCAGTACTTC. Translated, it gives CASSLVATQTHEQYF.

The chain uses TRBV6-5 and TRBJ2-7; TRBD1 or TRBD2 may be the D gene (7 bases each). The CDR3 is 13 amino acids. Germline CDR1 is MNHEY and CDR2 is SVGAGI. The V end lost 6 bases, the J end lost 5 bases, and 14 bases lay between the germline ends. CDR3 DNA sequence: TGTGCCAGCAGATTGACAGGGAGGGACGAGCAGTACTTC. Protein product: CASRLTGRDEQYF.

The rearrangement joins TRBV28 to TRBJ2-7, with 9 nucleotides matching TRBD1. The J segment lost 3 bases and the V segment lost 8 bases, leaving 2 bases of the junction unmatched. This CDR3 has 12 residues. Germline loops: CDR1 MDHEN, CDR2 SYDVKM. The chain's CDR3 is CASWTGDYEQYF. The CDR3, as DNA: TGTGCCAGCTGGACAGGGGACTACGAGCAGTACTTC.

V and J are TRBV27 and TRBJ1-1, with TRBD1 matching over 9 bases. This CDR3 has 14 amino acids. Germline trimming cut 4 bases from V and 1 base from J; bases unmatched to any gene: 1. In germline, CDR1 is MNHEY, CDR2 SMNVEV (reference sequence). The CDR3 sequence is CASSWTGENTEAFF. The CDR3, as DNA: TGTGCCAGCAGTTGGACAGGGGAGAACACTGAAGCTTTCTTT.

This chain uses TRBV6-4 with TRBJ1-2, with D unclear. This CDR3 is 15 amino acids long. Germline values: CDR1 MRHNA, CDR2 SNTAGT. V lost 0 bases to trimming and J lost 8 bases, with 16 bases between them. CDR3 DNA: TGTGCCAGCAGTGACTCGAAAATCGCCAGCGGCGGCTACACCTTC. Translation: CASSDSKIASGGYTF.

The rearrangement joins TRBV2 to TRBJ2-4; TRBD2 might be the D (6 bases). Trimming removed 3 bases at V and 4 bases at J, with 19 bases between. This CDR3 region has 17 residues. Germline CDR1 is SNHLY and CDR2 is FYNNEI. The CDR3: CASSEVLRRGLKNIQYF. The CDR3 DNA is TGTGCCAGCAGTGAGGTTCTCCGGCGGGGCTTAAAAAACATTCAGTACTTC.

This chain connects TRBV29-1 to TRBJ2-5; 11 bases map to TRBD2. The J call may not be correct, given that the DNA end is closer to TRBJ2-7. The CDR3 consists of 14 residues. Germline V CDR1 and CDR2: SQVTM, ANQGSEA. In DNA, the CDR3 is TGCAGCGCTAGCAAACTAGCGGGAGTGGACGAGCAGTACTTC. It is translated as CSASKLAGVDEQYF.

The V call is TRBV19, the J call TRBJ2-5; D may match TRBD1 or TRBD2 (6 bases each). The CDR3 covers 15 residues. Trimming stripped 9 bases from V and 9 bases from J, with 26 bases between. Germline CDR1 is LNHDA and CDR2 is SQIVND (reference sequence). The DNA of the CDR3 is TGTGCCAGAGAAGTCGTCGGGGGCCCTGGATGGGCCCAGTACTTC. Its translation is CAREVVGGPGWAQYF.

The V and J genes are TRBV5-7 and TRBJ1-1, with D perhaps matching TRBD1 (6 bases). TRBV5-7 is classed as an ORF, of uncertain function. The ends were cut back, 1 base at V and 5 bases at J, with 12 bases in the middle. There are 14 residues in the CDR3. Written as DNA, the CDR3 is TGTGCCAGCAGCTTGATCAGGGGCGTTACTGAAGCTTTCTTT. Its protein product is CASSLIRGVTEAFF.

The CDR3 is CASSQEGRGSGANVLTF. The CDR3 nucleotides read TGTGCCAGCAGCCAAGAAGGAAGGGGCTCTGGGGCCAACGTCCTGACTTTC. V gene TRBV14 combines with J gene TRBJ2-6, with D perhaps matching TRBD1 (5 bases). Per germline, CDR1 SGHDN and CDR2 FVKESK. This CDR3 comprises 17 residues. V dropped 0 bases and J dropped 0 bases, with 9 bases sitting between them.

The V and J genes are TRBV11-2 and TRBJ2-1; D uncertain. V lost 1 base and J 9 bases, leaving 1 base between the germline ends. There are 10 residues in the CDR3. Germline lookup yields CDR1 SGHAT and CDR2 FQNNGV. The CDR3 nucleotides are TGTGCCAGCAGCTTAGTTGAGCAGTTCTTC. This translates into CASSLVEQFF.

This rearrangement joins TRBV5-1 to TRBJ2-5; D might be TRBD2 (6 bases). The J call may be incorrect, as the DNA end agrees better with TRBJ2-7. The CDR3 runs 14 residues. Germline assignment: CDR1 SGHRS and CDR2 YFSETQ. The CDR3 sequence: CASSRRDGDYEQYF. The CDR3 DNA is TGCGCCAGCAGCCGGCGGGACGGAGACTACGAGCAGTACTTC.

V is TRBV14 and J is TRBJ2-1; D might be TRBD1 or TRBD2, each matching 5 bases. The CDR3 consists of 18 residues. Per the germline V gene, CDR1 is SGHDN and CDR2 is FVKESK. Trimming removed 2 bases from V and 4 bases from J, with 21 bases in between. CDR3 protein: CASSQRGPLGLSYNEQFF. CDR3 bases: TGTGCCAGCAGCCAAAGGGGTCCGTTAGGACTTTCGTACAATGAGCAGTTCTTC.

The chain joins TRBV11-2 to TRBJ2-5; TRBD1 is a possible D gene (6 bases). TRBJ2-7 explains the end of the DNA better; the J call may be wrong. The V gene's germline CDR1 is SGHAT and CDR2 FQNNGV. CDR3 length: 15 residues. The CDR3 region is CASSSTRQASYEQYF. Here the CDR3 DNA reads TGTGCCAGCAGCTCTACCCGACAGGCCTCCTACGAGCAGTACTTC.